This T cell receptor (beta chain) is drawn from a study of blood T cell repertoires in COVID-19. Study details: The United States, Italy and Spain supplied acute and convalescent COVID-19 samples.

In the study's own analysis: Estimated nucleated cell counts came from reference gene primer amplification. The repertoire was sequenced with immunoSEQ multiplex PCR; TCRdb's copy has only in-frame clones and lacks some. Clonal size and the V and J genes are those of that table, whereas D and trimming came from the DNA. The profile covers around 350,000 clones, with around nine tenths appearing a single time and 3% taken by the ten largest. What was sequenced was peripheral blood. The sequence derives from a human donor in a cohort sampled during active COVID-19.

The CDR3 nucleotides are TGTGCCAGCGTTGGGGCAGGTATTTCCTACGAGCAGTACTTC. Amino acids: CASVGAGISYEQYF. The chain links TRBV28 to TRBJ2-7, with D maybe TRBD1 (5 bases). V was pared by 8 bases and J by 1 base, with 15 bases between. The CDR3 runs to 14 residues. The germline V gene has CDR1 MDHEN and CDR2 SYDVKM. Full variable domain (remainder filled in from reference TRBV28 and TRBJ2-7): DVKVTQSSRYLVKRTGEKVFLECVQDMDHENMFWYRQDPGLGLRLIYFSYDVKMKEKGDIPEGYSVSREKKERFSLILESASTNQTSMYLCASVGAGISYEQYFGPGTRLTVT.